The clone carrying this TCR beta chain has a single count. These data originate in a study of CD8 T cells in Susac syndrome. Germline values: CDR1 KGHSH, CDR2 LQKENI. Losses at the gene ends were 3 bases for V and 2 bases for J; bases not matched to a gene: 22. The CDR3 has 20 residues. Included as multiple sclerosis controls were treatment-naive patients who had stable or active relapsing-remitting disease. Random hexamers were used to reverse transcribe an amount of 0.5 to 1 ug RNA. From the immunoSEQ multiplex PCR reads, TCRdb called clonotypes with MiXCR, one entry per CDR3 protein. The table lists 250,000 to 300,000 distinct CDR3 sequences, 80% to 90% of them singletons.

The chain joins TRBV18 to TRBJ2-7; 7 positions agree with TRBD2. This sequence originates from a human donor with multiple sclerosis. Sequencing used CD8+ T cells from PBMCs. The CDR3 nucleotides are TGTGCCAGCTCACCTCGACCTCTTCTGCTGGGAGGGCCTCTCCCCTACGAGCAGTACTTC. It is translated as CASSPRPLLLGGPLPYEQYF.